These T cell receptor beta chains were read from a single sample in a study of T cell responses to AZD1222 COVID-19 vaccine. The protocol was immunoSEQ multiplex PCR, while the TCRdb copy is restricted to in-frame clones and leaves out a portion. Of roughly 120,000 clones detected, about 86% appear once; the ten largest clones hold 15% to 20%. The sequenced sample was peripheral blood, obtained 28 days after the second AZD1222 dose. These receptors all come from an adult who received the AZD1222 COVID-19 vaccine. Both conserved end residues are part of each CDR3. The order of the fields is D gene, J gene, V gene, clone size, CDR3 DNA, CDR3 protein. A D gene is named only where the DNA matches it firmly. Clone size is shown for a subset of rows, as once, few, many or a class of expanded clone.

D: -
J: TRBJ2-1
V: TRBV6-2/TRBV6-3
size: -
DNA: TGTGCCAGCAGCCTCCGGGCCCTTCTGTCTCAGGGTGAGCAGTTCTTC
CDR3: CASSLRALLSQGEQFF

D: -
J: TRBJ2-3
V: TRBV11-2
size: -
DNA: TGTGCCAGCAGCTTATTAGGGGTTGCAGATACGCAGTATTTT
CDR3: CASSLLGVADTQYF

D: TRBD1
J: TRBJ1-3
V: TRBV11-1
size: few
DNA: TGTGCCAGCAGGACAGGGGGCGCTGGAAACACCATATATTTT
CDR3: CASRTGGAGNTIYF

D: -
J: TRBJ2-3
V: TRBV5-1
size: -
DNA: TGCGCCAGCAGCTCTGGGGTGACCACAGATACGCAGTATTTT
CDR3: CASSSGVTTDTQYF

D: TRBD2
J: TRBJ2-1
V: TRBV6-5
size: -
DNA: TGTGCCAGCAGTTCCAACCCTAGCGGGGGGACCAATGAGCAGTTCTTC
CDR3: CASSSNPSGGTNEQFF

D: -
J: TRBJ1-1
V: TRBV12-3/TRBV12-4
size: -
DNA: TGTGCCAGCAGTTTGGGACCGTCCACTGAAGCTTTCTTT
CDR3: CASSLGPSTEAFF

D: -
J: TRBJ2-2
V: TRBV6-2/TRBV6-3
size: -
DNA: TGTGCCAGCAGTTACCCCGAGATTGGCACGGTTGCGAACACCGGGGAGCTGTTTTTT
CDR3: CASSYPEIGTVANTGELFF

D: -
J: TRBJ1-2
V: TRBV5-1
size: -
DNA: TGCGCCAGCAGCTACCAGGGGCAGGACTATGGCTACACCTTC
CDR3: CASSYQGQDYGYTF

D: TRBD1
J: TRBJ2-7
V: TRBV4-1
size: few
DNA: TGCGCCAGCAGCCAAAGGACAGGGGGCTCCGAGCAGTACTTC
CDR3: CASSQRTGGSEQYF

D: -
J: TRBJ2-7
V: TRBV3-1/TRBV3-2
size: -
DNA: TGTGCCAGCAGCCAAGTGGGACCCAGCCCGAGCTACGAGCAGTACTTC
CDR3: CASSQVGPSPSYEQYF

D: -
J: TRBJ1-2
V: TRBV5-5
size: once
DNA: TGTGCCAGCAGTTTAGAAGTGTTCGCGCTGATGAAGGGATATGGCTACACCTTC
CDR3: CASSLEVFALMKGYGYTF

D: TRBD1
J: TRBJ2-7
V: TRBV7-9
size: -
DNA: TGTGCCAGCAGGCCCGGACAGGGGGCCTACGAGCAGTACTTC
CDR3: CASRPGQGAYEQYF

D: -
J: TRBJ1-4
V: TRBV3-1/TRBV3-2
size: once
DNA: TGTGCCAGCAGCCAAGTCGGGCAGGGGCGACCCGCAACTAATGAAAAACTGTTTTTT
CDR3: CASSQVGQGRPATNEKLFF

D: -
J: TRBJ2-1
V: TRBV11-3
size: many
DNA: TGTGCCAGCAGCTTTAGGGGGAATGAGCAGTTCTTC
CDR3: CASSFRGNEQFF

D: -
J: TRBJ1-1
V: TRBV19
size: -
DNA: TGTGCCAGTAGTATATGGGGGAAGAACACTGAAGCTTTCTTT
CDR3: CASSIWGKNTEAFF

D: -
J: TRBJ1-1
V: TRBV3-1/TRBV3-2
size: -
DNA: TGTGCCAGCAGCCAACAAAGCGGACACCTTGTTTTCTTT
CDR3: CASSQQSGHLVFF